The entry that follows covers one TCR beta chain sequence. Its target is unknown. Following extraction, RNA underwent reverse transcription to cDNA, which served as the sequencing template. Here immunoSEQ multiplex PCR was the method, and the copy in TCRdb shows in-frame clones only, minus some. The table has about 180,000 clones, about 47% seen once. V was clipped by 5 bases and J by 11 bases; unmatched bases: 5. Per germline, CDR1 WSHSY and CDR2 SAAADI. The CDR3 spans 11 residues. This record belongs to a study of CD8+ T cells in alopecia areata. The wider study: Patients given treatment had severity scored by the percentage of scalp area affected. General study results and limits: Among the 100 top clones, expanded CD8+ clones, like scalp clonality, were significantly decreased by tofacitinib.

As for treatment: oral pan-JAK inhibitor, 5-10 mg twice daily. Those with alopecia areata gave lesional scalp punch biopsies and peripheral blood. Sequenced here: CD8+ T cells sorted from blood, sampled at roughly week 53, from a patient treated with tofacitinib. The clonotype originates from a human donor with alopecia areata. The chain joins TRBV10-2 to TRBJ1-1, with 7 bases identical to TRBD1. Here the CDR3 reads CASSQTGMAFF. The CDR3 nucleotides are TGCGCCAGCAGTCAGACAGGGATGGCTTTCTTT.